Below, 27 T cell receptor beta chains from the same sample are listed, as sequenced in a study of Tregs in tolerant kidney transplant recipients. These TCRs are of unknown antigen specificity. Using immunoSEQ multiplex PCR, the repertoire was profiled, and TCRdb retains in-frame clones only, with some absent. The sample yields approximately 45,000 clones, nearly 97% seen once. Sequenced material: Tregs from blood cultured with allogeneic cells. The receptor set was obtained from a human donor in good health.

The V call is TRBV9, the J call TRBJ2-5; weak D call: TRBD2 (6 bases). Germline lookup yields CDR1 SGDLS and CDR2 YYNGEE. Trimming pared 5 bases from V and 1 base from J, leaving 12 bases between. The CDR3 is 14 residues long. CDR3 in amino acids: CASSKPAGQETQYF. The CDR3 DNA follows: TGTGCCAGCAGTAAACCAGCGGGCCAAGAGACCCAGTACTTC.

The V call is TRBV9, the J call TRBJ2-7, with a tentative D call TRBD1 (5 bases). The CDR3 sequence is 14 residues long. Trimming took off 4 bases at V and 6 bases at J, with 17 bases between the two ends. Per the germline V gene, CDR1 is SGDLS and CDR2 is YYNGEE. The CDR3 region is CASSIQEYTREQYF. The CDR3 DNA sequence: TGTGCCAGCAGCATACAGGAGTATACCCGCGAGCAGTACTTC.

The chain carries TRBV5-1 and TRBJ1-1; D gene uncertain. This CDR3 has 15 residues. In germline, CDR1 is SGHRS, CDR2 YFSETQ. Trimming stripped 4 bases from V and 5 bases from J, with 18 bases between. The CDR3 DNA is TGCGCCAGCAGCCCCTCCCCGGGGAAAACGACTGAAGCTTTCTTT. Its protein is CASSPSPGKTTEAFF.

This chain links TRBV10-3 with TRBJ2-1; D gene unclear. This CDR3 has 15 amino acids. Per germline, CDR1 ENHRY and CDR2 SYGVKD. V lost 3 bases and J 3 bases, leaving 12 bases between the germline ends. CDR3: CAISDPRPNYNEQFF. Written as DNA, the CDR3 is TGTGCCATCAGTGATCCCAGACCAAACTACAATGAGCAGTTCTTC.

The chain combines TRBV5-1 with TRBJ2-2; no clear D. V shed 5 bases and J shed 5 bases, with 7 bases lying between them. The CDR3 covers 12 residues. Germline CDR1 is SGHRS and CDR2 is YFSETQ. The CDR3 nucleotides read TGCGCCAGCAGTTTTCGGACCGGGGAGCTGTTTTTT. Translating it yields CASSFRTGELFF.

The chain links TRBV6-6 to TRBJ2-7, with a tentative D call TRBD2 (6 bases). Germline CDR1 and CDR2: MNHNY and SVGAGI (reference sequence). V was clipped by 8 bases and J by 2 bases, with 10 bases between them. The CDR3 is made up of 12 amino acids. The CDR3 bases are TGTGCCAGCGTCGGGGGAGCCTACGAGCAGTACTTC. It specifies CASVGGAYEQYF.

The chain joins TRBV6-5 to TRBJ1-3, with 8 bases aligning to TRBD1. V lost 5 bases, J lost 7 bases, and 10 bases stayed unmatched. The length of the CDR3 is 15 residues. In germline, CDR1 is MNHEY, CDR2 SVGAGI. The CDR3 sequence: CASSGDRGRTNTIYF. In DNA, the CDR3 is TGTGCCAGCAGTGGTGACAGGGGAAGGACCAACACCATATATTTT.

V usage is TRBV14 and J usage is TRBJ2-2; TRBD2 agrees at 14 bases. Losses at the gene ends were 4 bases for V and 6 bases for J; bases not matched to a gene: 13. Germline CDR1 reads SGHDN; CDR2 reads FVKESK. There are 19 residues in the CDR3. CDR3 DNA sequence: TGTGCCAGCAGCCTCCCCCGAGGACTAGCGGGGGGAAGGTCCGGGGAGCTGTTTTTT. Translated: CASSLPRGLAGGRSGELFF.

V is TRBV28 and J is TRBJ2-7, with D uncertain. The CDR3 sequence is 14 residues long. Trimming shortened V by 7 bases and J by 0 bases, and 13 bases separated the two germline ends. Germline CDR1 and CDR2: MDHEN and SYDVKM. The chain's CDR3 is CASTSGPPSYEQYF. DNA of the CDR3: TGTGCCAGCACTTCCGGGCCGCCCTCCTACGAGCAGTACTTC. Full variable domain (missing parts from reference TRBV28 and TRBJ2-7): DVKVTQSSRYLVKRTGEKVFLECVQDMDHENMFWYRQDPGLGLRLIYFSYDVKMKEKGDIPEGYSVSREKKERFSLILESASTNQTSMYLCASTSGPPSYEQYFGPGTRLTVT.

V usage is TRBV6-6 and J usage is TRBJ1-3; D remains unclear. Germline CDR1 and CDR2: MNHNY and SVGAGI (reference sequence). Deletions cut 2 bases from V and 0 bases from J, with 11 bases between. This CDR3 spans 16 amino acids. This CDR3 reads CASSYAGHVSGNTIYF. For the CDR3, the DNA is TGTGCCAGCAGTTACGCCGGCCACGTCTCTGGAAACACCATATATTTT.

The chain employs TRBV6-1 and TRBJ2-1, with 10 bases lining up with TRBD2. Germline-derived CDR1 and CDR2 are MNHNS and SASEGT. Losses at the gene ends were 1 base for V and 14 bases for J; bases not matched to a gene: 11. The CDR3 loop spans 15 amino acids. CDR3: CASSEGRILAGDEFF. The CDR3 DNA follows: TGTGCCAGCAGTGAAGGAAGGATCCTAGCGGGAGACGAGTTCTTC.

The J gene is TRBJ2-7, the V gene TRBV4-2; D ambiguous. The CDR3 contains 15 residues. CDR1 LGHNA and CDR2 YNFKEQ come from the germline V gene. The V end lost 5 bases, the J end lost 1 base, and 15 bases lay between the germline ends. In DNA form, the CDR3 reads TGTGCCAGCAGCTTCGGGCACCCGGATTCCTACGAGCAGTACTTC. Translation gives CASSFGHPDSYEQYF.

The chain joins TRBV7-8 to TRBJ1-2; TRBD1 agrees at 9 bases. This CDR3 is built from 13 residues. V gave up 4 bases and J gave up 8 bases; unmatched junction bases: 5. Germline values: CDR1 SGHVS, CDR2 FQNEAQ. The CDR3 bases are TGTGCCAGCAGCTGGCGGGACAGGGTAGGCTACACCTTC. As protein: CASSWRDRVGYTF.

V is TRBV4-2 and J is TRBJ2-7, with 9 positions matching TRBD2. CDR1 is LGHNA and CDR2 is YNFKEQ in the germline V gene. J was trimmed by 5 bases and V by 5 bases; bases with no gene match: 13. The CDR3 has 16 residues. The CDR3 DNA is TGTGCCAGCAGCGCTGTTGCGGGGGGGCGCCTCAACGAGCAGTACTTC. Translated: CASSAVAGGRLNEQYF.

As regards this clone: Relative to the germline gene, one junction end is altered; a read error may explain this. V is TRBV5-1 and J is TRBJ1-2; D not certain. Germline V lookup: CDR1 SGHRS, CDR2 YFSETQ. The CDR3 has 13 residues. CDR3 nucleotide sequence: TGCGCCAGCAGCTTGGTGAGGAACTATGGCCACACCTTC. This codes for CASSLVRNYGHTF.

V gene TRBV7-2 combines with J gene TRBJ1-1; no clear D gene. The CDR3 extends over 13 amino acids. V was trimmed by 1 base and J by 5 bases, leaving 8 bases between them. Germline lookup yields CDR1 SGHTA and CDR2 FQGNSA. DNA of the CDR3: TGTGCCAGCAGCTTAGTCGGCGTGACTGAAGCTTTCTTT. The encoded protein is CASSLVGVTEAFF.

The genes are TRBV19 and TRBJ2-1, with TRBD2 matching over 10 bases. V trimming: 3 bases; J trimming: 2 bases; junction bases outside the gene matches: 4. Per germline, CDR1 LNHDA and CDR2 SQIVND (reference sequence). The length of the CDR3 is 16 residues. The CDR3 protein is CASSILAGVPYNEQFF. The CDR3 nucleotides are TGTGCCAGTAGTATTCTAGCGGGAGTACCCTACAATGAGCAGTTCTTC.

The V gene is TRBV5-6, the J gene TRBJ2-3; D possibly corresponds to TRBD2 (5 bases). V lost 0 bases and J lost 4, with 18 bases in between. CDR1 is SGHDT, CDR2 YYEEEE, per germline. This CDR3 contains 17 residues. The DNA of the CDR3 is TGTGCCAGCAGCTTGGGTTGGCGGACTGCCTTCGCAGATACGCAGTATTTT. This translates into CASSLGWRTAFADTQYF.

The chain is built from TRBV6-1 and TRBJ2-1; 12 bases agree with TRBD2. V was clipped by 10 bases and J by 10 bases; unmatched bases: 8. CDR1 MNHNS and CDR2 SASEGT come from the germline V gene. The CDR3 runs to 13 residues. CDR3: CAIRLAGEGEQFF. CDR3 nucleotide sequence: TGTGCCATTCGACTAGCGGGAGAGGGGGAGCAGTTCTTC.

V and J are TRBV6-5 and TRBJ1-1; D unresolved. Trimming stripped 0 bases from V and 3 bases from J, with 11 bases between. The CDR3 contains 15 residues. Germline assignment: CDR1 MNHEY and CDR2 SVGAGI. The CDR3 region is CASSYSGFGDTEAFF. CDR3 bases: TGTGCCAGCAGTTACTCCGGTTTTGGGGACACTGAAGCTTTCTTT.

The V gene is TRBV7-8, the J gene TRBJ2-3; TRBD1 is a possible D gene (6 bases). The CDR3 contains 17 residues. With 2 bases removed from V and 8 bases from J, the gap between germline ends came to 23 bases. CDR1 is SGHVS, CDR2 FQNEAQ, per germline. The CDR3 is CASSLPTTAITQGTQYF. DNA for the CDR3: TGTGCCAGCAGCTTACCGACGACAGCTATAACACAGGGTACGCAGTATTTT.

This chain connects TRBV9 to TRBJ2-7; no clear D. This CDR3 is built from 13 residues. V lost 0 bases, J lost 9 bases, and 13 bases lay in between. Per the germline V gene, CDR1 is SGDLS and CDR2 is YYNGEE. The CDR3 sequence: CASSVDPQMWQYF. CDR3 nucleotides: TGTGCCAGCAGCGTAGATCCCCAGATGTGGCAGTACTTC.

The CDR3 is CASSLAGTSTYEQYF. CDR3 bases: TGCGCCAGCAGCTTGGCAGGGACATCGACCTACGAGCAGTACTTC. J is TRBJ2-7 and V is TRBV5-1; D perhaps matches TRBD1 (6 bases). This CDR3 spans 15 amino acids. Trimming stripped 0 bases from V and 2 bases from J, with 12 bases between. Per the germline V gene, CDR1 is SGHRS and CDR2 is YFSETQ.

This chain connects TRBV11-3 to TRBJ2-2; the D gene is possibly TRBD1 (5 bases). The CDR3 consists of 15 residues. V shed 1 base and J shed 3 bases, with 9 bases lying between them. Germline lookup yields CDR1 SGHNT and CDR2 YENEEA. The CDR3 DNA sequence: TGTGCCAGCAGCTTAGGGCAGGGTGACACCGGGGAGCTGTTTTTT. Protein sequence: CASSLGQGDTGELFF. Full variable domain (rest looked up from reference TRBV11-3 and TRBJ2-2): EAGVVQSPRYKIIEKKQPVAFWCNPISGHNTLYWYLQNLGQGPELLIRYENEEAVDDSQLPKDRFSAERLKGVDSTLKIQPAELGDSAVYLCASSLGQGDTGELFFGEGSRLTVL.

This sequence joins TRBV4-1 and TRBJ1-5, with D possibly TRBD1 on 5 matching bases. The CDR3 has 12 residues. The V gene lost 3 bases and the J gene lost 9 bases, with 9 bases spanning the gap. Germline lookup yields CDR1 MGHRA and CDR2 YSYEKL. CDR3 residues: CASSQTGGPQHF. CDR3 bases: TGCGCCAGCAGCCAGACCGGGGGGCCCCAGCATTTT.

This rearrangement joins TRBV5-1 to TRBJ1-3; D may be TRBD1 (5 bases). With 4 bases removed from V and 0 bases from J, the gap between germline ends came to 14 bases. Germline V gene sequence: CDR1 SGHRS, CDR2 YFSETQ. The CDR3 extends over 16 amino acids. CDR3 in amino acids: CASSLTAIISGNTIYF. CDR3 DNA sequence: TGCGCCAGCAGCCTGACAGCTATCATCTCTGGAAACACCATATATTTT.

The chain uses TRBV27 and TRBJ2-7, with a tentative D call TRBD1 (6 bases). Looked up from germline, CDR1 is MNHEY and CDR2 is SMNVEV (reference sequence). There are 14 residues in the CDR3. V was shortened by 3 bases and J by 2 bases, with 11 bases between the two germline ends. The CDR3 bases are TGTGCCAGCAGTTTTGCAGACAGGACCTACGAGCAGTACTTC. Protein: CASSFADRTYEQYF.